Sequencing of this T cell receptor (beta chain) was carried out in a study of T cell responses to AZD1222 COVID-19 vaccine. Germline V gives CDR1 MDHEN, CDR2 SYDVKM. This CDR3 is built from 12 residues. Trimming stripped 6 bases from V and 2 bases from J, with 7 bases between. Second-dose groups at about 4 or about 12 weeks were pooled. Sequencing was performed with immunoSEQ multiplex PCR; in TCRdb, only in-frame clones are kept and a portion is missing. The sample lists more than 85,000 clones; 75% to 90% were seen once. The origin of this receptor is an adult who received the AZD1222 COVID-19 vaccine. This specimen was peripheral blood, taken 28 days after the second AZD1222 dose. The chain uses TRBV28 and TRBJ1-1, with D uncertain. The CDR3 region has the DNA TGTGCCAGCAGGTGGATAAACACTGAAGCTTTCTTT. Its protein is CASRWINTEAFF.